What follows describes a single T cell receptor (beta chain). Its specificity is unknown. PCR was performed using 60 Vbeta and 13 Jbeta primers. Clones were read by immunoSEQ multiplex PCR, and TCRdb kept only the in-frame ones, dropping some. The sample has more than 90,000 clones; around 75% are singletons. This specimen belongs to a study of cytomegalovirus exposure and HLA in healthy donors. Across the whole study: The Caucasian-associated ancestry cluster contained about four fifths of the approximately 430 genotyped donors.

Study-wide results and caveats: There were fewer than 200 TCR beta chains listed as cytomegalovirus-associated. TRBV6-2, TRBV6-3 and other indistinguishable V segments were excluded.

There are 14 residues in the CDR3. Germline V gives CDR1 SGDLS, CDR2 YYNGEE. Unmatched junction bases numbered 3, after V lost 0 bases and J lost 7 bases. The clonotype comes from a man aged 45-60 years in good health and CMV-seronegative. The genes are TRBV9 and TRBJ2-5; 10 bases map to TRBD2. Sequencing input: PBMCs. Here the CDR3 DNA reads TGTGCCAGCAGCGTAGTGGCTAGCGGGGGGACCCAGTACTTC. Translation gives CASSVVASGGTQYF.